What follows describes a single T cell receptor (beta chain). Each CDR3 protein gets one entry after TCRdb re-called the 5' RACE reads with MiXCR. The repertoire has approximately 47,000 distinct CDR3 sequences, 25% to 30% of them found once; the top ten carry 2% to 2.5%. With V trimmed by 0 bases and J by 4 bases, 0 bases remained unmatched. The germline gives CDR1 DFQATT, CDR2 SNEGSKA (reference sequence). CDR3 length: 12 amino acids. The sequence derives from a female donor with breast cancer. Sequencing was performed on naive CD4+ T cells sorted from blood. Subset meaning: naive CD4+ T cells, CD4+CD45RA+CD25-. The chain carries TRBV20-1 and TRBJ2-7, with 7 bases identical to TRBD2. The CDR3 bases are TGCAGTGCTAGAGAGCGGGAGTACGAGCAGTACTTC. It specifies CSAREREYEQYF.